A single sample gave rise to the 8 T cell receptor beta chains below, sequenced in a study of T-cell memory formation after mild COVID-19. TCRdb re-derived calls from the 5' RACE reads in MiXCR, one entry per CDR3 protein. The data hold 10,000 to 15,000 distinct CDR3 sequences, with roughly 14% observed a single time. Sample: PBMCs or a T cell subset sorted from them (not recorded which). These TCRs come from a young man who had mild COVID-19 (a few samples of this study predate the infection). Cell type and time point are not known.

This clonotype was seen many times. This sequence joins TRBV9 and TRBJ2-2; 11 bases are a match to TRBD2. Germline loops: CDR1 SGDLS, CDR2 YYNGEE. The CDR3 is 17 amino acids. V was clipped by 0 bases and J by 5 bases; unmatched bases: 6. The DNA for the CDR3 is TGTGCCAGCAGCGTAGGTTTAGCGGGGGGGCCGACCGGGGAGCTGTTTTTT. It encodes CASSVGLAGGPTGELFF.

Many counts were recorded for this clonotype. The V gene is TRBV7-6, the J gene TRBJ2-1, with D uncertain. The V gene's germline CDR1 is SGHVS and CDR2 FNYEAQ. The CDR3 covers 16 residues. Trimming took off 4 bases at V and 0 bases at J, with 13 bases between the two ends. Here the CDR3 DNA reads TGTGCCAGCAGCTGGGGATTCTCCAGCTCCTACAATGAGCAGTTCTTC. It codes for CASSWGFSSSYNEQFF.

The rearrangement joins TRBV28 to TRBJ1-3; D perhaps matches TRBD1 (5 bases). Per germline, CDR1 MDHEN and CDR2 SYDVKM. The CDR3 is 13 amino acids. V lost 5 bases, J lost 4 bases, and 9 bases lay in between. The CDR3 sequence: CASSTRQGNTIYF. CDR3 nucleotide sequence: TGTGCCAGCAGTACCCGACAGGGAAACACCATATATTTT. Full variable domain (rest looked up from reference TRBV28 and TRBJ1-3): DVKVTQSSRYLVKRTGEKVFLECVQDMDHENMFWYRQDPGLGLRLIYFSYDVKMKEKGDIPEGYSVSREKKERFSLILESASTNQTSMYLCASSTRQGNTIYFGEGSWLTVV.

This clonotype appeared many times. In nucleotides, the CDR3 is TGTGCCAGCAGTTGGAATGGACAGGCGTTTAACGAGCAGTACTTC. It is translated as CASSWNGQAFNEQYF. V gene TRBV6-2 or TRBV6-3 combines with J gene TRBJ2-7, with 7 bases lining up with TRBD1. Per germline, CDR1 MNHEY and CDR2 SVGEGT. The CDR3 is 15 residues long. V dropped 4 bases and J dropped 5; count of bases not matched to a gene: 11.

The sample holds a few counts of this clonotype. The V and J genes are TRBV29-1 and TRBJ2-3; maybe TRBD2 (7 bases). The V end was cut by 1 base, the J end by 2 bases, with 13 bases between. This CDR3 is 15 amino acids long. Germline assignment: CDR1 SQVTM and CDR2 ANQGSEA. CDR3 coding DNA: TGCAGCGTTGAAGTCGGGGGGCTGCCCACAGATACGCAGTATTTT. It encodes CSVEVGGLPTDTQYF.

Points on this clonotype: One base away lies a much larger clone, so this may be a sequencing read error. The J gene is TRBJ1-6, the V gene TRBV9; D call uncertain. Per the germline V gene, CDR1 is SGDLS and CDR2 is YYNGEE. V was pared by 4 bases and J by 9 bases, with 17 bases between. This CDR3 has 15 amino acids. The CDR3: CASSLAQGYSSPLHF. The DNA of the CDR3 is TGTGCCAGCAGCCTAGCCCAAGGGTACAGTTCACCCCTCCACTTT.

This clonotype was counted at least ten times. V usage is TRBV10-3 and J usage is TRBJ1-2, with unresolved D. V lost 0 bases, J lost 3 bases, and 8 bases lay in between. Germline V gene lookup returns CDR1 ENHRY and CDR2 SYGVKD. This CDR3 is built from 14 residues. The CDR3 here is CAISESKRDYGYTF. As DNA, the CDR3 is TGTGCCATCAGTGAGTCGAAACGGGACTATGGCTACACCTTC.

Only a few counts were recorded for this clonotype. The chain recombines TRBV29-1 with TRBJ1-1; tentative D call: TRBD1 (6 bases). This CDR3 comprises 14 residues. Per the germline V gene, CDR1 is SQVTM and CDR2 is ANQGSEA. V lost 0 bases, J lost 0 bases, and 8 bases lay in between. This CDR3 is CSVEDTGMNTEAFF. In DNA form, the CDR3 reads TGCAGCGTTGAAGACACAGGGATGAACACTGAAGCTTTCTTT.